This T cell receptor beta chain was found in a study of cytomegalovirus exposure and HLA in healthy donors. Findings of the study overall: Despite most TCR sequences being rare, some public TCRs occurred in many donors.

CDR3 length equals 14 residues. The V and J ends lost 1 base and 10 bases, in that order; junction bases with no gene match: 8. Germline V gene sequence: CDR1 SEHNR, CDR2 FQNEAQ (reference sequence). Amplification used 60 Vbeta primers and 13 Jbeta primers. Repertoires were generated with immunoSEQ multiplex PCR, while TCRdb's copy carries only in-frame clones and drops some. The sample shows roughly 130,000 clones, roughly 78% of them seen only once. On this clone itself: The target antigen is unknown.

The sample comprised PBMCs. This receptor was taken from a man in his forties in good health and CMV-seronegative. The V and J genes are TRBV7-9 and TRBJ1-1, with 8 positions matching TRBD1. The CDR3 DNA is TGTGCCAGCAGCTTAGAGGCAGGGGGCGGCGGAGCTTTCTTT. The encoded protein is CASSLEAGGGGAFF.